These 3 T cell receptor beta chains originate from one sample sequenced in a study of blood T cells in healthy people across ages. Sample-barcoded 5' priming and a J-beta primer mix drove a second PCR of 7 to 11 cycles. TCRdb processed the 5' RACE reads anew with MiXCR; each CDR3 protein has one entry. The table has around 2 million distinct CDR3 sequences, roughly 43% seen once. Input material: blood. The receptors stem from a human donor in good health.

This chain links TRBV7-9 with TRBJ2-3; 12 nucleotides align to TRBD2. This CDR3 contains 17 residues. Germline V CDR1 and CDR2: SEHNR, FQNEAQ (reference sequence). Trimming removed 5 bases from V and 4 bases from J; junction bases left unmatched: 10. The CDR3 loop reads CASSPGGLAGFADTQYF. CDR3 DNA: TGTGCCAGCAGCCCAGGGGGACTAGCGGGTTTTGCAGATACGCAGTATTTT.

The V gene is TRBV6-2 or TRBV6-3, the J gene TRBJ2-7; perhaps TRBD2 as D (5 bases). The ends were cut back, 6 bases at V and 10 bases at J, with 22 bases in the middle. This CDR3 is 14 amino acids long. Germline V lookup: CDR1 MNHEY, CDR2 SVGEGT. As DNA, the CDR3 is TGTGCCAGCAGCCCCCGGACGGACGGGGAAGCCCAGTACTTC. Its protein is CASSPRTDGEAQYF.

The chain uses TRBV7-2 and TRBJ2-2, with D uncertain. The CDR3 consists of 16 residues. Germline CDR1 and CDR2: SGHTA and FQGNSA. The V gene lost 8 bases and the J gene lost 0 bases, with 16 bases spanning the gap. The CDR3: CASRLFKDSNTGELFF. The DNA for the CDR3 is TGTGCCAGCCGCCTTTTCAAAGATTCGAACACCGGGGAGCTGTTTTTT.